Many counts were recorded for the clone carrying this TCR beta chain. What it binds is not known. Study-level points and caveats: The larger-cohort validation was restricted to a single TCR beta V-J rearrangement rather than whole repertoires. In terms of TCR gene usage, tumor memory CD4+ T cells clustered together with blood and lymph node memory CD4+ cells, as well as with lymph node naive CD4+ cells.

Constant-region reverse primers amplified full-length variable regions, followed by semi-nested Nested Universal Primer A PCR. TCRdb independently ran MiXCR on the 5' RACE reads; one entry per CDR3 protein. The sample includes 30,000 to 35,000 distinct CDR3 sequences, roughly a quarter of them seen just once. The sorted Tregs were CD4+CD25+CD127-/low cells. CDR1 is SGHTA and CDR2 is FQGTGA in the germline V gene. The length of the CDR3 is 13 residues. The V and J ends lost 5 bases and 4 bases respectively, with 11 bases between them. This chain joins TRBV7-3 and TRBJ1-2; D may be TRBD1 (6 bases). Sequencing was performed on tumor-infiltrating Tregs sorted from the breast tumor. The TCR was taken from a female donor with breast cancer. Written as DNA, the CDR3 is TGTGCCAGCAGCCCCGGGGGCTCCTATGGCTACACCTTC. It codes for CASSPGGSYGYTF.